This passage covers 25 T cell receptor beta chains from one sample sequenced in a study of vaccination and CD4 T cells after COVID-19. Treatment defined: approximately 9-day PBMC culture with coronavirus spike peptide pools or control peptides (ViraFEST assay). These receptors have no identified antigens. Cultured CD4+ T-cell DNA underwent Oncomine TCR Beta short-read sequencing. TCRdb re-called the PCR reads through MiXCR, storing one row per CDR3 protein. The table has approximately 12,000 distinct CDR3 sequences, roughly half seen once. The sequencing input was CD4+ T cells from blood, cultured in vitro. The receptors derive from a human donor who had recovered from COVID-19.

The chain recombines TRBV28 with TRBJ2-3, with TRBD2 matching 8 bases. After removal of 4 bases from V and 2 bases from J, the junction contained 11 bases not matched to a gene. The CDR3 loop spans 17 amino acids. CDR1 is MDHEN and CDR2 is SYDVKM in the germline V gene. The CDR3 loop reads CASSSMGLVRATDTQYF. CDR3 DNA: TGTGCCAGCAGTTCCATGGGACTAGTCAGGGCCACAGATACGCAGTATTTT.

This clonotype was observed a few times. V and J are TRBV11-2 and TRBJ2-2, with no clear D. V was trimmed by 1 base and J by 0 bases, leaving 9 bases between them. This CDR3 has 16 amino acids. Germline V gene lookup returns CDR1 SGHAT and CDR2 FQNNGV. The CDR3 DNA sequence: TGTGCCAGCAGCTTAGTAGGGCGGACGAACACCGGGGAGCTGTTTTTT. Its translation is CASSLVGRTNTGELFF.

V and J are TRBV15 and TRBJ1-1; TRBD1 matches at 7 bases. Germline V gene sequence: CDR1 LNHNV, CDR2 YYDKDF (reference sequence). The CDR3 totals 14 residues. V was clipped by 4 bases and J by 10 bases; unmatched bases: 12. The CDR3 is CATSKEQGPRGAFF. CDR3 bases: TGTGCCACCAGCAAGGAACAGGGGCCCCGTGGAGCTTTCTTT.

The chain couples TRBV5-1 to TRBJ1-1; the D gene is possibly TRBD1 (5 bases). The germline V gene has CDR1 SGHRS and CDR2 YFSETQ. V was trimmed by 1 base and J by 1 base, leaving 14 bases between them. This CDR3 comprises 16 residues. The DNA for the CDR3 is TGCGCCAGCAGCTTGTGGGGGGTATTAGCGAACACTGAAGCTTTCTTT. This gives the protein CASSLWGVLANTEAFF.

The V gene is TRBV20-1, the J gene TRBJ1-2, with no clear D. Germline CDR1 is DFQATT and CDR2 is SNEGSKA (reference sequence). Trimming pared 0 bases from V and 8 bases from J, leaving 10 bases between. This CDR3 has 12 amino acids. CDR3 nucleotide sequence: TGCAGTGCTAGAGAACGGGTTCTGGGCTACACCTTC. Its protein product is CSARERVLGYTF.

V is TRBV7-2 and J is TRBJ2-3; D ambiguous. CDR1 and CDR2 (germline): SGHTA, FQGNSA. Trimming removed 2 bases from V and 3 bases from J, with 3 bases in between. CDR3 length: 12 residues. The CDR3: CASSLSTDTQYF. Here the CDR3 DNA reads TGTGCCAGCAGCTTAAGTACAGATACGCAGTATTTT.

The rearrangement joins TRBV15 to TRBJ2-1; tentatively, D is TRBD2 (6 bases). The CDR3 extends over 18 amino acids. V was cut by 1 base and J by 1 base, with 17 bases left in between. Germline V gene lookup returns CDR1 LNHNV and CDR2 YYDKDF (reference sequence). In nucleotides, the CDR3 is TGTGCCACCAGCAGAGCTTTTCGCCGGGACTTATCCTACAATGAGCAGTTCTTC. Translated, it gives CATSRAFRRDLSYNEQFF.

This clonotype was picked up a small number of times. This chain joins TRBV10-1 and TRBJ1-5; 9 nucleotides agree with TRBD1. CDR3 length: 19 amino acids. J was trimmed by 0 bases and V by 8 bases; bases with no gene match: 17. Germline V lookup: CDR1 WNHNN, CDR2 SYGVQD (reference sequence). The CDR3 sequence: CASEGPPGQGPYSNQPQHF. In DNA form, the CDR3 reads TGCGCCAGCGAGGGCCCTCCGGGACAGGGCCCTTATAGCAATCAGCCCCAGCATTTT.

The chain recombines TRBV28 with TRBJ1-5, with 10 bases fitting TRBD1. The CDR3 runs to 19 residues. Germline V gives CDR1 MDHEN, CDR2 SYDVKM. Germline trimming cut 5 bases from V and 4 bases from J; bases unmatched to any gene: 17. CDR3 sequence reads: CASSNIDRQGALRNQPQHF. CDR3 bases: TGTGCCAGCAGTAATATCGATAGACAGGGGGCGTTAAGGAATCAGCCCCAGCATTTT.

The V gene is TRBV24-1, the J gene TRBJ1-4; D unresolved. The CDR3 length is 13 residues. With 6 bases removed from V and 6 bases from J, the gap between germline ends came to 10 bases. Germline CDR1 KGHDR, CDR2 SFDVKD. CDR3: CATSTSGDEKLFF. The CDR3 coding sequence is TGTGCCACCAGTACCAGCGGGGATGAAAAACTGTTTTTT.

This clonotype was observed a handful of times. This chain links TRBV7-2 with TRBJ2-1, with no clear D. Germline V gene data show CDR1 as SGHTA and CDR2 as FQGNSA. This CDR3 has 16 residues. The germline V and J ends were trimmed by 4 bases and 0 bases, with 13 bases remaining between them. CDR3 in amino acids: CASSSESTLSYNEQFF. The DNA of the CDR3 is TGTGCCAGCAGCTCCGAATCAACACTCTCCTACAATGAGCAGTTCTTC.

The CDR3 sequence: CASSPSNGRAHTQYF. The DNA for the CDR3 is TGTGCCAGCAGCCCCTCTAACGGGAGGGCGCATACGCAGTATTTT. The V call is TRBV5-5, the J call TRBJ2-3, with 8 positions matching TRBD2. The V gene's germline CDR1 is SGHKS and CDR2 YYEKEE (reference sequence). The CDR3 is 15 amino acids. With 4 bases clipped from V and 7 bases from J, the junction kept 11 bases outside the gene matches. Looking up the rest from reference TRBV5-5 and TRBJ2-3 gives the full variable domain: DAGVTQSPTHLIKTRGQQVTLRCSPISGHKSVSWYQQVLGQGPQFIFQYYEKEERGRGNFPDRFSARQFPNYSSELNVNALLLGDSALYLCASSPSNGRAHTQYFGPGTRLTVL.

J is TRBJ1-1 and V is TRBV6-1; D is unresolved. The germline CDR1 and CDR2 sequences are MNHNS and SASEGT. V lost 6 bases to trimming and J lost 0 bases, with 11 bases between them. The CDR3 loop spans 14 amino acids. The CDR3 DNA follows: TGTGCCAGCAGCGCCGGACGGATGAACACTGAAGCTTTCTTT. It specifies CASSAGRMNTEAFF.

V gene TRBV10-3 combines with J gene TRBJ2-3, with a possible D match to TRBD1 (5 bases). V dropped 2 bases and J dropped 3 bases, with 21 bases sitting between them. CDR1 and CDR2 from the germline V gene are ENHRY and SYGVKD. The CDR3 is made up of 18 amino acids. The CDR3, as DNA: TGTGCCATCAGTGAGGGGGTAAGGGGCGCTGTCACGACAGATACGCAGTATTTT. The encoded protein is CAISEGVRGAVTTDTQYF.

V usage is TRBV5-1 and J usage is TRBJ2-5; TRBD2 aligns across 8 bases. This CDR3 has 14 amino acids. Germline assignment: CDR1 SGHRS and CDR2 YFSETQ. With 4 bases clipped from V and 1 base from J, the junction kept 3 bases outside the gene matches. Here the CDR3 reads CASSRTSGQETQYF. CDR3 DNA sequence: TGCGCCAGCAGCCGAACTAGCGGCCAAGAGACCCAGTACTTC.

This chain connects TRBV20-1 to TRBJ2-5; TRBD2 matches 15 bases. The CDR3 extends over 17 amino acids. V shed 6 bases, J shed 5 bases, and the junction held 13 bases outside the gene matches. The germline V gene encodes CDR1 DFQATT and CDR2 SNEGSKA (reference sequence). The CDR3 DNA follows: TGCAGTGCCGAAGCGGGGACTAGCGGGAGGAGGGGGGAGACCCAGTACTTC. This encodes CSAEAGTSGRRGETQYF.

The genes are TRBV19 and TRBJ2-5; D gene unclear. The CDR3 has 14 amino acids. Trimming removed 5 bases at V and 2 bases at J, with 12 bases between. Germline lookup yields CDR1 LNHDA and CDR2 SQIVND (reference sequence). The CDR3 DNA reads TGTGCCAGTAGTCCTCCAGACGGGCAAGAGACCCAGTACTTC. The encoded protein is CASSPPDGQETQYF.

The gene calls are TRBV18 and TRBJ2-7; 7 positions agree with TRBD1. This CDR3 spans 16 amino acids. V dropped 3 bases and J dropped 2; count of bases not matched to a gene: 10. The V gene's germline CDR1 is KGHSH and CDR2 LQKENI. CDR3 sequence: CASSPRGRGLAYEQYF. The CDR3 coding sequence is TGTGCCAGCTCACCCCGGGGTAGGGGGCTAGCCTACGAGCAGTACTTC.

The V and J genes are TRBV19 and TRBJ1-1; D is undetermined. Trimming shortened V by 5 bases and J by 5 bases, and 15 bases separated the two germline ends. CDR3 length: 14 amino acids. Per germline, CDR1 LNHDA and CDR2 SQIVND (reference sequence). The CDR3 protein is CASSYAGTGTEAFF. As DNA, the CDR3 is TGTGCCAGTAGTTATGCAGGAACGGGAACTGAAGCTTTCTTT.

The chain employs TRBV6-5 and TRBJ1-1; D is uncertain. Trimming left V 2 bases short and J 4 bases short, with 8 bases between. The CDR3 is 13 residues long. Germline V gene sequence: CDR1 MNHEY, CDR2 SVGAGI. CDR3 protein: CASSYRLGTEAFF. As DNA, the CDR3 is TGTGCCAGCAGTTACAGGCTAGGCACTGAAGCTTTCTTT.

This clonotype was picked up a small number of times. J is TRBJ1-6 and V is TRBV20-1; D uncertain. The V end lost 3 bases, the J end lost 6 bases, and 6 bases lay between the germline ends. In germline, CDR1 is DFQATT, CDR2 SNEGSKA (reference sequence). The CDR3 length is 12 residues. The DNA for the CDR3 is TGCAGTGCTAGGGGGTTTAATTCACCCCTCCACTTT. This codes for CSARGFNSPLHF.

The rearrangement links TRBV20-1 to TRBJ1-1; D is perhaps TRBD1 (6 bases). V was trimmed by 5 bases and J by 3 bases, leaving 16 bases between them. This CDR3 region has 14 residues. The germline gives CDR1 DFQATT, CDR2 SNEGSKA (reference sequence). The CDR3 region is CSARRDTQDTEAFF. The CDR3 DNA is TGCAGTGCTCGTCGGGACACTCAGGACACTGAAGCTTTCTTT.

The chain combines TRBV20-1 with TRBJ2-7, with 8 bases aligning to TRBD2. This CDR3 has 15 amino acids. Unmatched junction bases numbered 6, after V lost 0 bases and J lost 2 bases. Germline values: CDR1 DFQATT, CDR2 SNEGSKA (reference sequence). The CDR3: CSARDDSGTPYEQYF. The CDR3 DNA follows: TGCAGTGCTAGAGATGATAGCGGGACCCCCTACGAGCAGTACTTC.

V usage is TRBV11-2 and J usage is TRBJ1-6; 7 bases are shared with TRBD1. V trimming: 2 bases; J trimming: 8 bases; junction bases outside the gene matches: 6. The germline gives CDR1 SGHAT, CDR2 FQNNGV. This CDR3 is built from 15 residues. The CDR3, as DNA: TGTGCCAGCAGCTTATTGGGTAGGGGGCATTCACCCCTCCACTTT. Protein product: CASSLLGRGHSPLHF.

The rearrangement links TRBV20-1 to TRBJ1-5, with 8 bases fitting TRBD1. Germline V gene lookup returns CDR1 DFQATT and CDR2 SNEGSKA (reference sequence). J lost 2 bases, V lost 0 bases, and 9 bases had no gene match. This CDR3 has 17 residues. The DNA of the CDR3 is TGCAGTGCTAGAGATTCAAAACAGGGGGAGGGCAATCAGCCCCAGCATTTT. It encodes CSARDSKQGEGNQPQHF.